This paragraph covers one TCR beta chain sequence. Its cognate antigen has yet to be identified. Per-nucleotide qualities are absent, and no much larger clonotype sits a single base away. The data are from a study of neoadjuvant anti-PD-1 for oral cavity cancer (dated by TCRdb to the early 2020s). Concerning the study at large: Three to four biweekly doses of nivolumab at 3 mg/kg were mostly administered to patients before curative-intent surgical resection. The parent correlative cohort had about eleven patients and a response rate of roughly 31%. Patients with complete response, partial response or stable disease by RECIST 1.1 were defined as responders, whereas patients with progression were defined as non-responders. Patients who did not progress were given a fourth nivolumab dose at about day 43 and had definitive surgical resection on days 50-56. What the authors observed across the whole study: After neoadjuvant nivolumab, significantly higher T cell clonality (Gini index) was found within PBMCs in non-responders than in responders. A higher pretreatment blood Treg/Th17 ratio correlated with both higher pretreatment blood TCRbeta clonality and lower post-treatment tumor TCRbeta clonality. TCR analyses included only a few patients per response group, and the authors called for larger cohorts for validation.

CDR3 length: 21 amino acids, cysteine to phenylalanine. Only CDR3 DNA is held: 63 bases, read in frame from base 1. CDR1 SGHTA and CDR2 FQGTGA are derived from the germline V gene. Germline trimming amounts to 4 bases on V and 0 bases on J, with 23 as the count of junction bases outside the gene matches. For deep sequencing, each PBMC sample was run in six replicates, with libraries mostly built from about 500 ng of input genomic DNA. The immunoSEQ hsTCRbeta kit was used to prepare TCRbeta libraries according to the manufacturer's instructions. The completed libraries were mixed into a single pool at 3 nM, then sequenced with an Illumina NovaSeq 6000 S4 flow cell. Per the source publication's procedure: The immunoSEQ Analyzer handled quality control and preprocessing of the raw data. The analysis was restricted to productive rearrangements, with each unique CDR3 amino acid sequence defining a clonotype. Repertoire clonality was estimated as the Gini-Simpson index, which was computed with the R package tcR. Student's t test was used to compare Gini indices, while Pearson correlation assessed associations with tumor size change. TCRdb's version of the immuneACCESS table is confined to in-frame rearrangements and falls short of the full clone set. An unresolved V gene accounts for under half of the shortfall where checked; the remainder is of unknown origin. Clone size and the V and J calls come from that table; the DNA yielded D and trimming. The sample contains approximately 83,000 clones, about 80% of them found a single time. The ten largest account for over 2.5% of the sample.

The label giving this sample's time point can be read as: before neoadjuvant nivolumab. Patients had been newly diagnosed with stage II-IVA oral cavity squamous cell carcinoma, and no prior systemic or radiation treatment had been given to the patients. Everyone in the cohort had locally advanced, HPV-negative oral cavity squamous cell carcinoma. Peripheral blood mononuclear cells were analyzed directly, without maintenance or expansion in culture. Samples came from a longitudinal correlative study of a single-arm phase II trial of neoadjuvant nivolumab in oral cavity squamous cell carcinoma. Subject-matched pre- and post-treatment PBMCs and tumors from three responders and three non-responders underwent genomic DNA-based TCRbeta sequencing. Peripheral blood mononuclear cells were collected before nivolumab treatment and were collected again after treatment, at the time of surgery. The Maxwell RSC DNA from Cells kit was used to isolate genomic DNA from PBMCs.

The sample consisted of PBMCs, taken before nivolumab (anti-PD-1) treatment. The chain is assembled from TRBV7-3 and TRBJ2-7; 8 central bases correspond to TRBD2. The TCR was taken from a person aged 35-79 years with oral cavity squamous cell carcinoma. The base sequence is TGTGCCAGCAGCTCCCCCACGGGGTTAGACGGGAGGGCCCCTCTCTCCTACGAGCAGTACTTC. This is translated as CASSSPTGLDGRAPLSYEQYF.